Below, 7 T cell receptor beta chains from the same sample are listed, as sequenced in a study of cytomegalovirus exposure and HLA in healthy donors. PCR was performed using 60 Vbeta and 13 Jbeta primers. Clones were sequenced by immunoSEQ multiplex PCR, and TCRdb holds only the in-frame ones, with some missing. The sample yields approximately 240,000 clones, 82% seen once. Sequencing was carried out using PBMCs. The receptor source for this set is a middle-aged woman in good health and CMV-seropositive.

The chain links TRBV4-2 to TRBJ2-7; 7 positions agree with TRBD2. The V gene end was trimmed by 0 bases and the J gene end by 2 bases; junction bases not matched to a gene: 7. This CDR3 contains 16 residues. CDR1 is LGHNA, CDR2 YNFKEQ, per germline. The CDR3 DNA sequence: TGTGCCAGCAGCCAAGATAGCAGCGGGACTACCTACGAGCAGTACTTC. Protein: CASSQDSSGTTYEQYF.

This clone was counted once. The chain recombines TRBV30 with TRBJ2-2, with TRBD1 as a possible D gene (7 bases). The CDR3 is 14 residues long. Germline CDR1 and CDR2: GTSNPN and SVGIG (reference sequence). Trimming shortened V by 4 bases and J by 7 bases, and 16 bases separated the two germline ends. This CDR3 is CAWNRGLGGGELFF. In nucleotides, the CDR3 is TGTGCCTGGAACAGGGGCCTCGGGGGCGGGGAGCTGTTTTTT.

Concerning this clone: One end of the junction varies from germline; a read error may be responsible. J is TRBJ2-1 and V is TRBV7-3, with 7 bases identical to TRBD2. The CDR3 length is 14 residues. Germline CDR1 is SGHTA and CDR2 is FQGTGA. The CDR3 spells CASSPDTSAPPRVF. The CDR3 DNA reads TGTGCCAGCAGCCCAGATACTAGCGCCCCACCCAGAGTCTTC. The full variable domain, rest sourced from reference TRBV7-3 and TRBJ2-1, is GAGVSQTPSNKVTEKGKYVELRCDPISGHTALYWYRQSLGQGPEFLIYFQGTGAADDSGLPNDRFFAVRPEGSVSTLKIQRTERGDSAVYLCASSPDTSAPPRVFGPGTRLTVL.

The V gene is TRBV10-3, the J gene TRBJ2-7; possible D gene TRBD1, 6 bases. Per germline, CDR1 ENHRY and CDR2 SYGVKD. The CDR3 is 13 amino acids. V was shortened by 6 bases and J by 3 bases, with 12 bases between the two germline ends. The CDR3: CAISRDIDYEQYF. The CDR3 region has the DNA TGTGCCATCAGCCGGGACATCGACTACGAGCAGTACTTC.

The chain recombines TRBV4-2 with TRBJ2-2; 8 bases are shared with TRBD1. CDR3 length: 18 residues. CDR1 is LGHNA, CDR2 YNFKEQ, per germline. V dropped 0 bases and J dropped 5; count of bases not matched to a gene: 11. The CDR3 nucleotides read TGTGCCAGCAGCCAAGAGCGAGGGCAGGGGGCGAGTACCGGGGAGCTGTTTTTT. Protein: CASSQERGQGASTGELFF.

The chain joins TRBV18 to TRBJ2-7; D is undetermined. Germline V gene sequence: CDR1 KGHSH, CDR2 LQKENI. The CDR3 length is 14 residues. V was shortened by 8 bases and J by 0 bases, with 14 bases between the two germline ends. The CDR3 region has the DNA TGTGCCAGCGCCGAGGTGATCAGCTCCTACGAGCAGTACTTC. This encodes CASAEVISSYEQYF.

The chain couples TRBV9 to TRBJ1-5; the match to TRBD1 covers 12 bases. Germline trimming cut 3 bases from V and 4 bases from J; bases unmatched to any gene: 8. The CDR3 extends over 17 amino acids. Germline V gene sequence: CDR1 SGDLS, CDR2 YYNGEE. CDR3 bases: TGTGCCAGCAGCGCCGGGACAGGGGGCGAAGGAAATCAGCCCCAGCATTTT. This translates into CASSAGTGGEGNQPQHF.